This T cell receptor (beta chain) originates from a study of blood T cell repertoires in COVID-19. For the study at large: Spain, Italy and the United States supplied samples that represented acute and convalescent COVID-19. Sources were T cells, B-cell-depleted T cells, or PBMCs; the material itself was cDNA or gDNA.

Germline trimming cut 5 bases from V and 1 base from J; bases unmatched to any gene: 6. This CDR3 comprises 15 residues. CDR1 is SGHTA and CDR2 is FQGNSA in the germline V gene. Authors' processing steps: Researchers report that nucleated cell counts were estimated from reference gene primer amplification. TCRdb keeps only in-frame clones here, not all; method: immunoSEQ multiplex PCR. V and J calls and clone size come straight from that table; D and trimming were deduced from the DNA. The sample lists roughly 330,000 clones; 65% to 85% were seen once. In its sample, this clone was seen a few times. Sequenced: peripheral blood. This TCR was sampled from a woman in her forties or fifties with acute or convalescent COVID-19. V usage is TRBV7-2 and J usage is TRBJ2-3, with TRBD2 matching 7 bases. DNA for the CDR3: TGTGCCAGCAGCCCCCAAGCGGGGCGCACAGATACGCAGTATTTT. Amino acid sequence: CASSPQAGRTDTQYF.